This TCR beta chain was captured in a study of PD-L1 blockade in urothelial cancer. CDR3 length: 13 residues. Germline V gene lookup returns CDR1 SGHNT and CDR2 YYREEE (reference sequence). Trimming took off 4 bases at V and 4 bases at J, with 9 bases between the two ends. A spike-in of synthetic TCR analog templates was added to each PCR. Assay used: immunoSEQ multiplex PCR; TCRdb lists only in-frame clones, some missing. The table has 55,000 to 70,000 clones, about 86% seen once; the top ten hold approximately 2.9%. The origin of this receptor is a man aged 50 to 60 with urothelial cancer. The sample here was PBMCs, taken around atezolizumab (anti-PD-L1) treatment. This chain links TRBV5-4 with TRBJ1-3, with no clear D. Here the CDR3 reads CASSPVMGNTIYF. The CDR3 nucleotides read TGTGCCAGCAGCCCGGTGATGGGAAACACCATATATTTT.